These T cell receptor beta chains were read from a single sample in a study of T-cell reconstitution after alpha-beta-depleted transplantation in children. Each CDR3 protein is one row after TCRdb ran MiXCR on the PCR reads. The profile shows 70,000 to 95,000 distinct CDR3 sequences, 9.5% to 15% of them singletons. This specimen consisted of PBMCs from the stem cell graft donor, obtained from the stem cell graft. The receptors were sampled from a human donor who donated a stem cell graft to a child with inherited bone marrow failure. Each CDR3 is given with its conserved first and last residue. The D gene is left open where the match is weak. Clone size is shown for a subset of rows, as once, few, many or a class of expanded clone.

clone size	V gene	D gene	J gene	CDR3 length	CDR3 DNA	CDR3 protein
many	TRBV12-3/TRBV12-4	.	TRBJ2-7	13	TGTGCCAGCACCCAGGGCAGGGGCTTGGAGCAGTACTTC	CASTQGRGLEQYF
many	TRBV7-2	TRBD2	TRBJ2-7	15	TGTGCCAGCAGCCCGACTAGCGGGCCTCACTACGAGCAGTACTTC	CASSPTSGPHYEQYF
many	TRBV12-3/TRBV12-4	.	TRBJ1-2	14	TGTGCCAGCAGTCCTACCGGGCCTAACTATGGCTACACCTTC	CASSPTGPNYGYTF
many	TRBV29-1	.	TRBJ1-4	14	TGCAGCGCGGGTCCTGGGCCTTACAAGGAAAAACTGTTTTTT	CSAGPGPYKEKLFF
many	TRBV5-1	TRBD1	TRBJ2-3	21	TGCGCCAGCAGCATTGAAATGCCAACCGGGACAGGGGAGAGATTGGTAGATACGCAGTATTTT	CASSIEMPTGTGERLVDTQYF
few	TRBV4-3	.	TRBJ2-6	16	TGCGCCAGCAGCCAAGGAAAGAGCTCTGGGGCCAACGTCCTGACTTTC	CASSQGKSSGANVLTF
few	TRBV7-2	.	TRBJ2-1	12	TGTGCCAGCAGCTTTGGGACCAATGAGCAGTTCTTC	CASSFGTNEQFF
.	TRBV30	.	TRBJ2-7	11	TGTGCCTGGAGTGACGACTACGAGCAGTACTTC	CAWSDDYEQYF
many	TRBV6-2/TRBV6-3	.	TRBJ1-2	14	TGTGCCAGCAGCGTTTTGGAGCGCTCCTATGGCTACACCTTC	CASSVLERSYGYTF
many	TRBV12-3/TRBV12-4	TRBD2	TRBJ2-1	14	TGTGCCAGCCGGCTAGCGGGCCCCTACAATGAGCAGTTCTTC	CASRLAGPYNEQFF
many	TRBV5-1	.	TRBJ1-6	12	TGCGCCAGCAGCTTGCGGGGTTCGGCCCTCCACTTT	CASSLRGSALHF
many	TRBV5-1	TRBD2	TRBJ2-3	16	TGCGCCAGCAGCTTACGGACTAGCGGAAGCACAGATACGCAGTATTTT	CASSLRTSGSTDTQYF
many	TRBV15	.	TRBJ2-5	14	TGTGCCACCAGCCAGACTTTGGACCAAGAGACCCAGTACTTC	CATSQTLDQETQYF
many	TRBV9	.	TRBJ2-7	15	TGTGCCAGCAGCCAATCCCCACAGGAGACCTACGAGCAGTACTTC	CASSQSPQETYEQYF
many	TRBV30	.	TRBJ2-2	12	TGTGCCTGGAGTGTAGCCACCGGGGAGCTGTTTTTT	CAWSVATGELFF
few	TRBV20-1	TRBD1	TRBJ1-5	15	TGCAGTGCTAGCGACAGGGGGTTTAGCAATCAGCCCCAGCATTTT	CSASDRGFSNQPQHF
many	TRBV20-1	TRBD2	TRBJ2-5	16	TGCAGTGCTATTCCCCTACTACTAGCGGCTCAAGAGACCCAGTACTTC	CSAIPLLLAAQETQYF